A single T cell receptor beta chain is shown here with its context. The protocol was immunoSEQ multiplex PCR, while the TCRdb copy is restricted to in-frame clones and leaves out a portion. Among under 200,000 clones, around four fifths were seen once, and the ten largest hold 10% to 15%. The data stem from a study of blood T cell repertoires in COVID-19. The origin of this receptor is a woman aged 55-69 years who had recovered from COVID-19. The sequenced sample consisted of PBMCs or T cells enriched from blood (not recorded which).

This chain's CDR3 is CASSLAVARESGNTIYF. The DNA of the CDR3 is TGTGCCAGCAGCTTGGCCGTTGCCAGGGAATCCGGAAACACCATATATTTT. The chain couples TRBV5-5 to TRBJ1-3; D is perhaps TRBD1 (5 bases). V lost 0 bases and J 4 bases, leaving 17 bases between the germline ends. The CDR3 is made up of 17 amino acids. Germline V lookup: CDR1 SGHKS, CDR2 YYEKEE (reference sequence).